The 17 T cell receptor beta chains listed next were all sequenced from one sample in a study of cytomegalovirus exposure and HLA in healthy donors. The study ran its PCR with 60 Vbeta and 13 Jbeta primers. Sequenced by immunoSEQ multiplex PCR; TCRdb stores in-frame clones only, minus some. Here the sample spans about 160,000 clones, 70% to 85% being singletons. Sequencing input: PBMCs. The receptors stem from a man between 35 and 55 years old in good health and CMV-seronegative.

The rearrangement uses TRBV29-1 and TRBJ2-3, with D maybe TRBD1 (5 bases). Germline V gene sequence: CDR1 SQVTM, CDR2 ANQGSEA. The CDR3 sequence is 14 residues long. Deletions cut 7 bases from V and 0 bases from J, with 14 bases between. For the CDR3, the DNA is TGCAGCGCTGACGCGACAGCCAGCACAGATACGCAGTATTTT. Residues: CSADATASTDTQYF.

The chain links TRBV29-1 to TRBJ1-2; perhaps TRBD1 as D (6 bases). Germline V gives CDR1 SQVTM, CDR2 ANQGSEA. The CDR3 has 14 amino acids. The V end was cut by 0 bases, the J end by 3 bases, with 11 bases between. DNA of the CDR3: TGCAGCGTTGAAGAGACAGGTGGGGACTATGGCTACACCTTC. This encodes CSVEETGGDYGYTF.

This chain joins TRBV9 and TRBJ2-2; 11 nucleotides align to TRBD2. Losses at the gene ends were 4 bases for V and 1 base for J; bases not matched to a gene: 3. Germline V gene data show CDR1 as SGDLS and CDR2 as YYNGEE. CDR3 length: 16 amino acids. CDR3 nucleotides: TGTGCCAGCAGCAGAGGGACTAGCGGGAACACCGGGGAGCTGTTTTTT. It translates to CASSRGTSGNTGELFF. The full variable domain, completed using reference TRBV9 and TRBJ2-2, is DSGVTQTPKHLITATGQRVTLRCSPRSGDLSVYWYQQSLDQGLQFLIQYYNGEERAKGNILERFSAQQFPDLHSELNLSSLELGDSALYFCASSRGTSGNTGELFFGEGSRLTVL.

About this clone itself: The sample contains more than one DNA sequence encoding this CDR3. The chain joins TRBV6-5 to TRBJ2-1, with no clear D. Germline CDR1 reads MNHEY; CDR2 reads SVGAGI. The CDR3 runs 14 residues. V lost 2 bases, J lost 0 bases, and 5 bases lay in between. CDR3 DNA: TGTGCCAGCAGTTACGGTAGCTCCTACAATGAGCAGTTCTTC. Protein: CASSYGSSYNEQFF.

This clone has a handful of counts. The chain joins TRBV6-6 to TRBJ1-2; 7 bases line up with TRBD1. CDR3 size: 14 residues. The J segment lost 4 bases and the V segment lost 6 bases, leaving 8 bases of the junction unmatched. Per the germline V gene, CDR1 is MNHNY and CDR2 is SVGAGI (reference sequence). CDR3 protein: CASRRDSLAYGYTF. CDR3 nucleotide sequence: TGTGCCAGCAGGCGGGACAGTCTAGCCTATGGCTACACCTTC.

The chain joins TRBV11-1 to TRBJ2-1; 11 bases line up with TRBD2. The CDR3 length is 15 residues. The ends lost 1 base at V and 8 bases at J; junction bases unmatched: 4. Per germline, CDR1 SGHAT and CDR2 FQDESV (reference sequence). The CDR3 DNA is TGTGCCAGCAGCTTAGGGCTAGCGGGAGGCTATGAGCAGTTCTTC. This codes for CASSLGLAGGYEQFF.

This clone was counted a single time. This chain uses TRBV11-3 with TRBJ2-1, with D maybe TRBD2 (6 bases). Trimming removed 0 bases at V and 13 bases at J, with 10 bases between. CDR3 length: 12 residues. CDR1 is SGHNT and CDR2 is YENEEA in the germline V gene. CDR3 sequence reads: CASSLEAGFQFF. As DNA, the CDR3 is TGTGCCAGCAGCTTAGAAGCGGGCTTCCAGTTCTTC. Supplemented by reference TRBV11-3 and TRBJ2-1, the full variable domain reads EAGVVQSPRYKIIEKKQPVAFWCNPISGHNTLYWYLQNLGQGPELLIRYENEEAVDDSQLPKDRFSAERLKGVDSTLKIQPAELGDSAVYLCASSLEAGFQFFGPGTRLTVL.

The chain couples TRBV5-1 to TRBJ2-1, with D maybe TRBD1 (6 bases). Trimming left V 4 bases short and J 7 bases short, with 15 bases between. The CDR3 length is 14 residues. CDR1 is SGHRS and CDR2 is YFSETQ in the germline V gene. The CDR3 sequence: CASSQQGVRNEQFF. CDR3 sequence (DNA): TGCGCCAGCAGCCAACAGGGTGTACGGAATGAGCAGTTCTTC.

This clone was counted only a few times. The CDR3, as DNA: TGCGCCAGCAGCTACGGGACAGGGGACTACGAGCAGTACTTC. This translates into CASSYGTGDYEQYF. The rearrangement joins TRBV5-1 to TRBJ2-7; 10 nucleotides align to TRBD1. This CDR3 contains 14 residues. Trimming cost V 3 bases and J 3 bases; bases outside gene matches: 3. Germline V gene sequence: CDR1 SGHRS, CDR2 YFSETQ.

This clone was seen more than once but under ten times. This chain connects TRBV27 to TRBJ2-7; maybe TRBD1 (5 bases). The CDR3 is 13 residues long. V lost 4 bases, J lost 1 base, and 8 bases lay in between. Germline V gene lookup returns CDR1 MNHEY and CDR2 SMNVEV (reference sequence). The chain's CDR3 is CASSWGRSYEQYF. Here the CDR3 DNA reads TGTGCCAGCAGTTGGGGCAGATCCTACGAGCAGTACTTC.

As concerns this clone: The junction departs from germline at one end; a sequencing error may be responsible. This chain connects TRBV2 to TRBJ2-4; a weak D match, TRBD1 (6 bases). Germline CDR1 is SNHLY and CDR2 is FYNNEI. CDR3 size: 13 residues. The CDR3 DNA reads as TGTGCCAGCAGTGAGGCAGGGGAAAACAGTCAGTACTTC. It encodes CASSEAGENSQYF.

V gene TRBV7-9 combines with J gene TRBJ2-1; 9 bases agree with TRBD2. Germline V CDR1 and CDR2: SEHNR, FQNEAQ (reference sequence). The CDR3 sequence is 15 residues long. J lost 12 bases, V lost 5 bases, and 14 bases had no gene match. The chain's CDR3 is CASSIGLATHDGQFF. CDR3 nucleotide sequence: TGTGCCAGCAGCATAGGACTAGCGACTCACGACGGGCAGTTCTTC.

The chain combines TRBV11-3 with TRBJ2-3; maybe TRBD2 (6 bases). The CDR3 has 12 residues. Looked up from germline, CDR1 is SGHNT and CDR2 is YENEEA. Trimming took 8 bases from V and 0 from J, leaving 6 bases between them. CDR3 DNA sequence: TGTGCCAGCGCGGGGAGCACAGATACGCAGTATTTT. Translation gives CASAGSTDTQYF.

V and J are TRBV7-6 and TRBJ1-5; no firm D call. This CDR3 has 14 amino acids. The germline gives CDR1 SGHVS, CDR2 FNYEAQ. The germline V and J ends were trimmed by 1 base and 5 bases, with 9 bases remaining between them. The CDR3 region has the DNA TGTGCCAGCAGCTTAGGTCCCGTTGATCAGCCCCAGCATTTT. Translated, it gives CASSLGPVDQPQHF.

A note on this clone: Additional DNA sequences in this sample encode the identical CDR3. This chain links TRBV5-1 with TRBJ2-7, with D uncertain. Trimming took 0 bases from V and 1 from J, leaving 8 bases between them. Germline CDR1 and CDR2: SGHRS and YFSETQ. The CDR3 contains 14 residues. CDR3 loop: CASSLVGSSYEQYF. DNA of the CDR3: TGCGCCAGCAGCTTGGTGGGCAGTTCCTACGAGCAGTACTTC.

The chain employs TRBV7-2 and TRBJ2-3; 11 nucleotides agree with TRBD2. V lost 5 bases and J lost 12; bases outside the gene matches: 7. This CDR3 spans 13 amino acids. Germline V CDR1 and CDR2: SGHTA, FQGNSA. The CDR3: CASSLGTSGGQYF. The CDR3 DNA reads TGTGCCAGCAGCCTCGGGACTAGCGGAGGCCAGTATTTT.

The chain uses TRBV6-5 and TRBJ2-1; TRBD2 matches 7 bases. The CDR3 is 14 amino acids. CDR1 and CDR2 (germline): MNHEY, SVGAGI. J lost 15 bases, V lost 6 bases, and 17 bases had no gene match. The CDR3 DNA follows: TGTGCCAGCAGACCGAAACCAACCGGGACTAAGGCGTTCTTC. Amino acid sequence: CASRPKPTGTKAFF.